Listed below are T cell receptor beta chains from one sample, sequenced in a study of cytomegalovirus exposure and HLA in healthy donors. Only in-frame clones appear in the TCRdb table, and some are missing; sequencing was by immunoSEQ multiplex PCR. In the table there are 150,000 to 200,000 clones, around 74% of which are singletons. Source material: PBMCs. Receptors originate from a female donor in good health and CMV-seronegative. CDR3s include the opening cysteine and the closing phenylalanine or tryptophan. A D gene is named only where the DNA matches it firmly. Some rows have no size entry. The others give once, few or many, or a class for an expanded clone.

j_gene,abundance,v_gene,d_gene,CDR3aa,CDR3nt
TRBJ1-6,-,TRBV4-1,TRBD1,CASSLEGQGGSPLHF,TGCGCCAGCAGCCTTGAGGGACAGGGGGGTTCACCCCTCCACTTT
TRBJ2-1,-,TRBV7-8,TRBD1,CASSYSTGRNEQFF,TGTGCCAGCAGCTACTCGACAGGGAGAAATGAGCAGTTCTTC
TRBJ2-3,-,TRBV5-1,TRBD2,CASSLLAGGSTDTQYF,TGCGCCAGCAGCTTGCTAGCGGGAGGGAGCACAGATACGCAGTATTTT
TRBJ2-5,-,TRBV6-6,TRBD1,CASSYSSGGETQYF,TGTGCCAGCAGTTACTCGTCAGGGGGAGAGACCCAGTACTTC
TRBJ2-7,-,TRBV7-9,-,CASSSDFEQYF,TGTGCCAGCAGCTCCGACTTCGAGCAGTACTTC
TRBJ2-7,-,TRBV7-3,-,CASSTESGTPYEQYF,TGTGCCAGCAGCACCGAAAGCGGAACCCCCTACGAGCAGTACTTC
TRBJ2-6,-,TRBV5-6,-,CASSFGAGGADVLTF,TGTGCCAGCAGCTTCGGAGCGGGTGGGGCCGACGTCCTGACTTTC
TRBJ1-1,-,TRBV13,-,CASRAGGAMNTEAFF,TGTGCCAGCAGGGCGGGGGGGGCCATGAACACTGAAGCTTTCTTT
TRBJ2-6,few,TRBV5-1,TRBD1,CASGQGTGANVLTF,TGCGCCAGCGGACAGGGAACCGGGGCCAACGTCCTGACTTTC
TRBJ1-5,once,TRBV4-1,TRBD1,CASSRVGTDSNQPQHF,TGCGCCAGCAGCCGAGTAGGGACAGATAGCAATCAGCCCCAGCATTTT
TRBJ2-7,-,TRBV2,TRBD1,CASRGQGAHEQYF,TGTGCCAGCCGGGGACAGGGGGCCCACGAGCAGTACTTC
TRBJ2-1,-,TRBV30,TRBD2,CAWSRGGAPYNEQFF,TGTGCCTGGAGTCGCGGGGGGGCTCCTTACAATGAGCAGTTCTTC
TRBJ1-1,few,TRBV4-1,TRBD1,CASSQHRGTEAFF,TGCGCCAGCAGCCAACACAGGGGCACTGAAGCTTTCTTT
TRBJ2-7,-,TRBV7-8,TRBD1,CASSFRDRRYSYEQYF,TGTGCCAGCAGCTTCCGGGACAGGCGTTACTCCTACGAGCAGTACTTC
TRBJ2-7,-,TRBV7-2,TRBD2,CASSYGLAVSYEQYF,TGTGCCAGCAGCTACGGACTAGCGGTATCCTACGAGCAGTACTTC
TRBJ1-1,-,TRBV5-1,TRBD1,CASSLEGAAPRAFF,TGCGCCAGCAGCTTGGAGGGGGCGGCCCCACGAGCTTTCTTT
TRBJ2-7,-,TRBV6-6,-,CASRPDRSTYIMYF,TGTGCCAGCAGACCCGACAGGTCCACCTATATCATGTACTTC
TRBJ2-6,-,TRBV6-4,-,CASSDDSSGANVLTF,TGTGCCAGCAGTGATGACAGCTCTGGGGCCAACGTCCTGACTTTC
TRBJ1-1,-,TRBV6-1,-,CAGTRLRGTEAFF,TGTGCCGGAACCCGACTGCGGGGCACTGAAGCTTTCTTT
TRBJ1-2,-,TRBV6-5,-,CASSTHDKSYGYTF,TGTGCCAGCAGTACCCATGACAAGTCCTATGGCTACACCTTC
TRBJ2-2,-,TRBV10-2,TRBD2,CASSESIAGGTNTGELFF,TGCGCCAGCAGTGAGTCGATTGCGGGGGGGACGAACACCGGGGAGCTGTTTTTT
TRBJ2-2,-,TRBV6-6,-,CASISETTGELFF,TGTGCCAGCATCAGCGAGACCACCGGGGAGCTGTTTTTT
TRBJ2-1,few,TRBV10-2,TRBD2,CASRLGLANEQFF,TGCGCCAGCAGACTCGGACTAGCCAATGAGCAGTTCTTC
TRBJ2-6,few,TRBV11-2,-,CASRGIGGRANVLTF,TGTGCCAGCAGGGGGATTGGGGGCCGGGCCAACGTCCTGACTTTC
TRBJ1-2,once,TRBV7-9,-,CASSYTSNYGYTF,TGTGCCAGCAGCTATACATCTAACTATGGCTACACCTTC
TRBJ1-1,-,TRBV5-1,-,CASSLGDSWNTEAFF,TGCGCCAGCAGCTTGGGAGACTCGTGGAACACTGAAGCTTTCTTT
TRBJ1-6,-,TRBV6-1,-,CASTPLPFLRGLHF,TGTGCCAGCACCCCCTTGCCCTTCCTCAGAGGCCTCCACTTT
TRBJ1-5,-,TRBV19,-,CASSIGAARNSNQPQHF,TGTGCCAGTAGTATAGGGGCAGCCAGAAATAGCAATCAGCCCCAGCATTTT
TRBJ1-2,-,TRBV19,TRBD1,CASSRDRERGYTF,TGTGCCAGTAGTAGGGACAGGGAGCGTGGCTACACCTTC
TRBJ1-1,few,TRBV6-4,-,CASSEALENTEAFF,TGTGCCAGCAGTGAAGCGTTGGAGAACACTGAAGCTTTCTTT
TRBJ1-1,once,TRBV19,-,CASREAVGVVLAFF,TGTGCCAGTAGGGAAGCGGTGGGAGTCGTCTTAGCTTTCTTT
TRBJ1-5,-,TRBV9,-,CASSVGGASNQPQHF,TGTGCCAGCAGCGTAGGCGGGGCTAGCAATCAGCCCCAGCATTTT
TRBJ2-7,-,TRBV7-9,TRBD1,CSSSSGQGGFDEQYF,TGTTCCAGCAGCTCGGGACAGGGGGGGTTCGACGAGCAGTACTTC
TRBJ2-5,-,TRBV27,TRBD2,CASSLLGTSQETQYF,TGTGCCAGCAGTTTACTCGGGACTAGCCAAGAGACCCAGTACTTC
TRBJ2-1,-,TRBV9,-,CASSVTSSEQFF,TGTGCCAGCAGCGTAACTAGCTCTGAGCAGTTCTTC
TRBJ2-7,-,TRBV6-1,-,CASSEPGMRDYEQYF,TGTGCCAGCAGTGAACCAGGAATGCGGGACTACGAGCAGTACTTC
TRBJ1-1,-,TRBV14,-,CASSPYYRTERAFF,TGTGCCAGCAGCCCCTACTATCGGACAGAGAGGGCTTTCTTT
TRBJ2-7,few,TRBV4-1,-,CASSQLQGLTREQYF,TGCGCCAGCAGCCAGTTACAGGGCCTTACCCGGGAGCAGTACTTC
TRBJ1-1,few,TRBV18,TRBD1,CASSPGTGNTEAFF,TGTGCCAGCTCACCCGGGACAGGGAACACTGAAGCTTTCTTT
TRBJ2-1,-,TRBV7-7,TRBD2,CASSLGTGGEQFF,TGTGCCAGCAGCTTGGGCACGGGGGGGGAGCAGTTCTTC
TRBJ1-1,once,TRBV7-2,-,CASSLGAWGRGTEAFF,TGTGCCAGCAGCCTAGGGGCTTGGGGCCGAGGAACTGAAGCTTTCTTT
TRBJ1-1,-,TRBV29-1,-,CSGGGLSMNTEAFF,TGCAGCGGGGGAGGACTGAGTATGAACACTGAAGCTTTCTTT
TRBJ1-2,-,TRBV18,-,CASSPPQGGNYGYTF,TGTGCCAGCTCACCACCCCAGGGTGGGAACTATGGCTACACCTTC
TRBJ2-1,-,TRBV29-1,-,CSVEIGMRNEQFF,TGCAGCGTTGAAATCGGGATGAGGAATGAGCAGTTCTTC
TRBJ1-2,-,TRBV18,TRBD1,CASSPLRDRDDYGYTF,TGTGCCAGCTCACCCCTCAGGGACAGGGATGATTACGGCTACACCTTC
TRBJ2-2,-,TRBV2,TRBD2,CASSPLAPHTGELFF,TGTGCCAGCAGTCCACTAGCGCCCCACACCGGGGAGCTGTTTTTT